The entry that follows covers one TCR beta chain sequence. The sample comes from a study of blood T cell repertoires in COVID-19. The junction had 12 bases not matched to a gene; V was cut back by 8 bases and J by 7 bases. Germline loops: CDR1 KGHDR, CDR2 SFDVKD. The CDR3 totals 15 residues. Profiling relied on immunoSEQ multiplex PCR, and the TCRdb table lists in-frame clones only, not all of them. This table holds approximately 320,000 clones, 85% to 90% found once. Sequenced sample: peripheral blood. This sequence originates from a woman aged 25-40 years with COVID-19, enrolled during active disease. The rearrangement links TRBV24-1 to TRBJ2-1; TRBD2 agrees at 8 bases. The CDR3 region has the DNA TGTGCCACCAACTCTAGAAGCGGGGGAGAAAATGAGCAGTTCTTC. The encoded protein is CATNSRSGGENEQFF.